Listed here are 9 T cell receptor beta chains from one sample, sequenced in a study of technical replicates of blood from several donors (dated by TCRdb to the late 2010s). The method was the immunoSEQ multiplex PCR assay. Sourced from immuneACCESS, this table was stored by TCRdb with only in-frame sequences that have V and J called. A share of the clones is absent; for the studies checked, an unresolved V gene accounts for under half, and the remainder has no known explanation. The sample yields 75,000 to 90,000 clones; 95% were counted once. Jointly, the top ten make up roughly 0.34% of the sample. Sequenced sample: T cells isolated from PBMCs. These receptors originate from a human donor in good health.

V usage is TRBV13 and J usage is TRBJ2-5; 13 bases match TRBD2. The CDR3 has 16 residues. Trimming cost V 2 bases and J 2 bases; bases outside gene matches: 2. The germline V gene has CDR1 PRHDT and CDR2 FYEKMQ (reference sequence). The chain's CDR3 is CASSLSTSGRQETQYF. The CDR3 DNA reads TGTGCCAGCAGCTTATCGACTAGCGGGAGGCAAGAGACCCAGTACTTC.

The chain uses TRBV29-1 and TRBJ2-7; D is uncertain. Trimming pared 5 bases from V and 3 bases from J, leaving 11 bases between. The CDR3 consists of 12 residues. The germline V gene encodes CDR1 SQVTM and CDR2 ANQGSEA. As DNA, the CDR3 is TGCAGCGTTAGTAGCTATCACTACGAGCAGTACTTC. The encoded protein is CSVSSYHYEQYF.

The chain is built from TRBV5-6 and TRBJ2-1; 9 bases line up with TRBD2. The CDR3 is 16 residues long. CDR1 is SGHDT and CDR2 is YYEEEE in the germline V gene. Trimming at V came to 4 bases and at J to 10 bases, leaving 15 bases not matched to a gene. CDR3 in amino acids: CASSPWVPGGRVEQFF. Written as DNA, the CDR3 is TGTGCCAGCAGCCCCTGGGTTCCTGGCGGGAGGGTAGAGCAGTTCTTC.

This chain connects TRBV7-9 to TRBJ2-3, with TRBD2 matching 8 bases. The CDR3 is 15 amino acids. With 5 bases clipped from V and 2 bases from J, the junction kept 6 bases outside the gene matches. Germline V lookup: CDR1 SEHNR, CDR2 FQNEAQ (reference sequence). CDR3 DNA sequence: TGTGCCAGCAGCAACACTAGCGGCTTCACAGATACGCAGTATTTT. Its translation is CASSNTSGFTDTQYF.

This chain connects TRBV5-1 to TRBJ1-2; 8 bases map to TRBD1. V lost 4 bases to trimming and J lost 6 bases; unmatched junction nucleotides: 14. Germline CDR1 is SGHRS and CDR2 is YFSETQ. The CDR3 sequence is 16 residues long. The CDR3 loop is CASSLGTGVILDGYTF. In nucleotides, the CDR3 is TGCGCCAGCAGCCTCGGGACAGGCGTTATACTAGATGGCTACACCTTC.

J is TRBJ2-1 and V is TRBV27, with TRBD2 identical over 11 bases. The V and J ends lost 6 bases and 4 bases, in that order; junction bases with no gene match: 5. Germline V gene sequence: CDR1 MNHEY, CDR2 SMNVEV (reference sequence). The CDR3 totals 15 residues. The CDR3 sequence: CASRPGTSGYNEQFF. DNA of the CDR3: TGTGCCAGCAGACCCGGGACTAGCGGATACAATGAGCAGTTCTTC.

This clone was observed a single time. The chain links TRBV6-5 to TRBJ1-4; D gene ambiguous. This CDR3 spans 13 amino acids. Germline V gene data show CDR1 as MNHEY and CDR2 as SVGAGI. Between the trimmed V and J ends, which lost 2 bases and 16 bases, there was a span of 17 bases. The CDR3 here is CASSYSVVSVEFF. CDR3 sequence (DNA): TGTGCCAGCAGTTACAGCGTTGTGTCAGTTGAGTTTTTT.

This clone occurred once. The gene calls are TRBV29-1 and TRBJ1-1, with D tentatively TRBD1 (6 bases). V lost 8 bases and J lost 0, with 10 bases in between. CDR1 is SQVTM and CDR2 is ANQGSEA in the germline V gene. The CDR3 is 12 amino acids. The CDR3: CSLKGVNTEAFF. DNA of the CDR3: TGCAGCCTCAAGGGGGTGAACACTGAAGCTTTCTTT.

The CDR3 DNA follows: TGCGCCAGCAGCTCCGTTACCTACGAGCAGTACTTC. Residues: CASSSVTYEQYF. The chain joins TRBV4-1 to TRBJ2-7, with D uncertain. Germline V gene sequence: CDR1 MGHRA, CDR2 YSYEKL. Trimming left V 5 bases short and J 2 bases short, with 7 bases between. The CDR3 runs to 12 residues.